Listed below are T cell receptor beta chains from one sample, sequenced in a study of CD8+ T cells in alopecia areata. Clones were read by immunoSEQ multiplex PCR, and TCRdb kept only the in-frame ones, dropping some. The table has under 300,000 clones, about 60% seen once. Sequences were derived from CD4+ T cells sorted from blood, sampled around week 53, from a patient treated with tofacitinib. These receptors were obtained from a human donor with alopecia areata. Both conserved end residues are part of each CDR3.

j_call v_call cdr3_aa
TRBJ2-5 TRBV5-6 CASSLSLETQYF
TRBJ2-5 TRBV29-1 CSARDSQETQYF
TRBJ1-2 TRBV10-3 CAISESEGYGYTF
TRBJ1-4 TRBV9 CASSPRTGEKLFF
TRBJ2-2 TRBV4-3 CASSQVPRGPGELFF
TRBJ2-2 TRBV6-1 CASSEGSTLNTGELFF
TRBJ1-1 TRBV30 CAWSAWPNTEAFF
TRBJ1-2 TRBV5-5 CASSLYDERGYTF
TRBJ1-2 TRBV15 CATSRDSSSYGYTF
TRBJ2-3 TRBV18 CASSPQVSRGGSADTQYF
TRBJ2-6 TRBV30 CAWGGGSGANVLTF
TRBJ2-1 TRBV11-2 CASSLNRGNEQFF
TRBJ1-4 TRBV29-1 CSAGTLNEKLFF
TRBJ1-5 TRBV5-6 CASSLVGDQPQHF
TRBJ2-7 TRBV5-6 CASERRLGEQYF
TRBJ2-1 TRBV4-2 CASSQEWTANEQFF
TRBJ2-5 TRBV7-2 CASSPPRRGRGETQYF
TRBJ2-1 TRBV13 CASSSLGSSSYNEQFF
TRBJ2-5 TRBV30 CAWNPSVYETQYF
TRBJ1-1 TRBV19 CASSIRGADTEAFF
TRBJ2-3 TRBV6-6 CASSRVNPDTQYF
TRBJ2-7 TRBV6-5 CASSYSTPLSYEQYF
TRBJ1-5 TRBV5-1 CASSLVPTGTGSNQPQHF
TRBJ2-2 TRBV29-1 CSVERTNTGELFF
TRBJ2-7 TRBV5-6 CASSLSTYEQYF
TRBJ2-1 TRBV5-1 CASSMGTVLNEQFF
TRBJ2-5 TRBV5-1 CASSLFTIQETQYF
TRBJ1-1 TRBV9 CASSVRTGEAFF
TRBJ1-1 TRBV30 CAWSVRLGTAFF
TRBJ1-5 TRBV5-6 CASSLGSVRGDQPQHF
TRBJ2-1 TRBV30 CAWSSGARNNEQFF
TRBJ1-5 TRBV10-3 CAVGTVNSNQPQHF
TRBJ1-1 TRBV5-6 CASSLDLRLNTEAFF
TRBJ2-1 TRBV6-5 CASSYLAGGSEQFF
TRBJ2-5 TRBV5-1 CASSTLRTGQETQYF
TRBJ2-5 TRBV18 CASSPDRQETQYF
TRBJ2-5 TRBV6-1 CASRWGQLETQYF
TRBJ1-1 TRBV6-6 CASSLRAGMNTEAFF
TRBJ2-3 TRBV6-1 CASSELGGGSPTDTQYF
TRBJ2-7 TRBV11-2 CASSGPTGTEQYF
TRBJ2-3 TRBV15 CATSRDWGSTDTQYF
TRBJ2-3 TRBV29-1 CSVGTGTTDTQYF
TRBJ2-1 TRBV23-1 CATCKGTDNNEQFF
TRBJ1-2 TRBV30 CAWNAFGGYGYTF
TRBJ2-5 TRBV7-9 CASSQGGGETQYF
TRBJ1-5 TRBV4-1 CASSSRQISNQPQHF
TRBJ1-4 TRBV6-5 CASSYLRGEKLFF
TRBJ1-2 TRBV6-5 CASRKENYGYTF
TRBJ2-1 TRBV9 CASSVDVPGLVRNEQFF
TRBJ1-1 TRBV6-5 CASIKESGTEAFF
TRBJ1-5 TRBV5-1 CASSPGTGKGNQPQHF